One sample yielded the 22 T cell receptor beta chains listed below, sequenced in a study of post-analysis software for immune sequencing data. No antigens are known for them. Whole-study results and caveats: Higher frequency in patients than in controls was seen for 5 or 6 TRBV segments, with TRBV5-6, TRBV5-1 and TRBV20-1 among them.

Carried by the TCR beta cDNA libraries were unique molecular identifiers. Each CDR3 protein is one row after TCRdb ran MiXCR on the PCR reads. The table shows roughly 650,000 distinct CDR3 sequences, with around 64% occurring only once. Sequencing was carried out using blood. The receptors were gathered from a girl aged 2 to 9 with multiple sclerosis.

This chain links TRBV3-1 with TRBJ2-3, with 7 bases that match TRBD2. The CDR3 has 14 residues. Per the germline V gene, CDR1 is LGHDT and CDR2 is YNNKEL (reference sequence). V gave up 2 bases and J gave up 5 bases; unmatched junction bases: 4. CDR3 bases: TGTGCCAGCAGCCAAAGTCTAGCGGTAGATACGCAGTATTTT. Encoded protein: CASSQSLAVDTQYF.

This rearrangement joins TRBV20-1 to TRBJ2-7, with a tentative D call TRBD2 (6 bases). The germline CDR1 and CDR2 sequences are DFQATT and SNEGSKA (reference sequence). V lost 7 bases to trimming and J lost 6 bases, with 16 bases between them. The CDR3 spans 12 residues. Written as DNA, the CDR3 is TGCAGTGGTGGGAGCGGGTTCGGCGAGCAGTACTTC. Amino acid sequence: CSGGSGFGEQYF.

The chain joins TRBV7-6 to TRBJ2-2, with 8 bases aligning to TRBD2. V lost 2 bases to trimming and J lost 4 bases; unmatched junction nucleotides: 3. The germline V gene has CDR1 SGHVS and CDR2 FNYEAQ. This CDR3 region has 15 residues. In DNA form, the CDR3 reads TGTGCCAGCAGCTTATGGCGGGGGGCCACCGGGGAGCTGTTTTTT. It is translated as CASSLWRGATGELFF.

This chain uses TRBV29-1 with TRBJ2-5; D not certain. The germline V and J ends were trimmed by 6 bases and 0 bases, with 11 bases remaining between them. CDR1 is SQVTM and CDR2 is ANQGSEA in the germline V gene. The CDR3 sequence is 13 residues long. The CDR3 here is CSVAGTYQETQYF. The CDR3 DNA sequence: TGCAGCGTCGCCGGAACATACCAAGAGACCCAGTACTTC.

The chain has TRBV6-5 and TRBJ2-2, with 7 bases aligning to TRBD2. Germline CDR1 and CDR2: MNHEY and SVGAGI. This CDR3 spans 20 amino acids. With 4 bases clipped from V and 0 bases from J, the junction kept 17 bases outside the gene matches. CDR3 sequence reads: CASSSMTSPNPQANTGELFF. The CDR3, as DNA: TGTGCCAGCAGTTCCATGACTAGCCCTAACCCACAAGCGAACACCGGGGAGCTGTTTTTT.

This clonotype was counted a few times. The chain links TRBV7-8 to TRBJ2-6; D is unclear. Germline lookup yields CDR1 SGHVS and CDR2 FQNEAQ. V shed 1 base and J shed 4 bases, with 5 bases lying between them. The CDR3 covers 14 residues. The CDR3 sequence is CASSLGEGANVLTF. The CDR3 DNA sequence: TGTGCCAGCAGCTTAGGAGAAGGGGCCAACGTCCTGACTTTC.

V gene TRBV5-5 combines with J gene TRBJ2-3, with unresolved D. The CDR3 length is 14 residues. Trimming removed 0 bases at V and 4 bases at J, with 9 bases between. Germline assignment: CDR1 SGHKS and CDR2 YYEKEE (reference sequence). The CDR3 DNA is TGTGCCAGCAGCTTGGACAGACCCCCAGATACGCAGTATTTT. Its translation is CASSLDRPPDTQYF.

The sample holds a few counts of this clonotype. The chain is built from TRBV13 and TRBJ2-7; possible D gene TRBD2, 6 bases. Germline values: CDR1 PRHDT, CDR2 FYEKMQ (reference sequence). With 5 bases removed from V and 0 bases from J, the gap between germline ends came to 17 bases. This CDR3 spans 16 amino acids. CDR3: CASSPRRGFSSYEQYF. The CDR3 DNA reads TGTGCCAGCAGCCCGCGGAGGGGTTTTAGCTCCTACGAGCAGTACTTC.

Remarks on this clonotype: Its ends do not fully match the called genes, so a read error is possible. This chain joins TRBV9 and TRBJ1-1; a possible D gene is TRBD1 (5 bases). From germline, CDR1 is SGDLS and CDR2 YYNGEE. This CDR3 is built from 12 residues. The CDR3 coding sequence is TGTGCCCGCAGACAGCCCCGTTGCGGAGCTTTCTTT. The encoded protein is CARRQPRCGAFF.

DNA for the CDR3: TGCGCCAGCAGCCAAGGGAGTTACCAGTACAATGAGCAGTTCTTC. It encodes CASSQGSYQYNEQFF. The chain couples TRBV4-1 to TRBJ2-1, with unresolved D. Trimming removed 1 base at V and 4 bases at J, with 11 bases between. Germline CDR1 reads MGHRA; CDR2 reads YSYEKL. CDR3 size: 15 residues.

The chain uses TRBV10-3 and TRBJ2-1, with TRBD2 matching over 7 bases. The J call may be in error: the DNA end matches TRBJ2-7 better. Germline CDR1 is ENHRY and CDR2 is SYGVKD. This CDR3 spans 14 amino acids. CDR3 nucleotide sequence: TGTGCCATCAGTGGCCTAGCGGACTACAATGAGCAGTACTTC. Its translation: CAISGLADYNEQYF.

This rearrangement joins TRBV12-3 or TRBV12-4 to TRBJ1-1, with TRBD1 matching 7 bases. Trimming took 3 bases from V and 4 from J; bases not matched to a gene: 5. The CDR3 has 14 amino acids. CDR3 bases: TGTGCCAGCAGTTTGTCCAGGGGGGGCACTGAAGCTTTCTTT. Its protein product is CASSLSRGGTEAFF.

This clonotype was counted a single time. The chain has TRBV5-1 and TRBJ1-1; D not resolved. V lost 3 bases to trimming and J lost 3 bases, with 12 bases between them. This CDR3 is built from 14 residues. Germline V gene data show CDR1 as SGHRS and CDR2 as YFSETQ. Here the CDR3 reads CASSSVGQDTEAFF. CDR3 in DNA: TGCGCCAGCAGCTCGGTCGGGCAGGACACTGAAGCTTTCTTT.

This chain uses TRBV20-1 with TRBJ1-5; 8 nucleotides agree with TRBD1. With 1 base clipped from V and 5 bases from J, the junction kept 4 bases outside the gene matches. The germline V gene has CDR1 DFQATT and CDR2 SNEGSKA (reference sequence). This CDR3 comprises 14 residues. The DNA for the CDR3 is TGCAGTGCTAGAGTTACAGGGGGGGATCAGCCCCAGCATTTT. Translating gives CSARVTGGDQPQHF.

CDR3 region: CASSLLSPNSPLHF. CDR3 DNA: TGCGCCAGCAGCTTGTTGAGCCCGAATTCACCCCTCCACTTT. The chain links TRBV5-1 to TRBJ1-6; D not resolved. The CDR3 contains 14 residues. The V end was cut by 1 base, the J end by 7 bases, with 9 bases between. Germline loops: CDR1 SGHRS, CDR2 YFSETQ. The complete variable domain, with remaining parts taken from reference TRBV5-1 and TRBJ1-6, reads KAGVTQTPRYLIKTRGQQVTLSCSPISGHRSVSWYQQTPGQGLQFLFEYFSETQRNKGNFPGRFSGRQFSNSRSEMNVSTLELGDSALYLCASSLLSPNSPLHFGNGTRLTVT.

The chain is built from TRBV5-1 and TRBJ2-5; D uncertain. V lost 2 bases to trimming and J lost 4 bases, with 15 bases between them. This CDR3 contains 15 residues. Germline V lookup: CDR1 SGHRS, CDR2 YFSETQ. The CDR3: CASSFNYNTGETQYF. The CDR3 coding sequence is TGCGCCAGCAGCTTCAACTATAATACGGGAGAGACCCAGTACTTC.

This chain links TRBV5-5 with TRBJ2-7; possibly TRBD1 for D (5 bases). The V gene's germline CDR1 is SGHKS and CDR2 YYEKEE (reference sequence). V gave up 0 bases and J gave up 2 bases, with 9 bases separating them. The CDR3 has 14 residues. The CDR3 loop is CASSLGPDTYEQYF. The CDR3 region has the DNA TGTGCCAGCAGCTTGGGACCGGACACCTACGAGCAGTACTTC.

The J gene is TRBJ2-1, the V gene TRBV24-1; TRBD2 agrees at 10 bases. Germline trimming cut 3 bases from V and 0 bases from J; bases unmatched to any gene: 7. CDR1 KGHDR and CDR2 SFDVKD come from the germline V gene. The CDR3 covers 18 residues. The CDR3 loop reads CATSDEGSGRSSYNEQFF. The CDR3, as DNA: TGTGCCACCAGTGATGAAGGTAGCGGGAGGAGCTCCTACAATGAGCAGTTCTTC.

This clonotype was seen a handful of times. The V call is TRBV28, the J call TRBJ2-7, with D unresolved. This CDR3 has 13 amino acids. V dropped 6 bases and J dropped 1 base, with 10 bases sitting between them. Germline CDR1 reads MDHEN; CDR2 reads SYDVKM. In DNA form, the CDR3 reads TGTGCCAGCAGGTATGACGGATCCTACGAGCAGTACTTC. Protein: CASRYDGSYEQYF.

The chain is built from TRBV7-2 and TRBJ2-2; TRBD2 matches 12 bases. The CDR3 is 18 residues long. The ends lost 1 base at V and 6 bases at J; junction bases unmatched: 9. The germline CDR1 and CDR2 sequences are SGHTA and FQGNSA. The CDR3 DNA reads as TGTGCCAGCAGCTTAGTCCCTAGCGGGGGGGCGAAGGCCGGGGAGCTGTTTTTT. Amino acids: CASSLVPSGGAKAGELFF.

V usage is TRBV20-1 and J usage is TRBJ2-3; D gene uncertain. V lost 3 bases to trimming and J lost 2 bases, with 12 bases between them. The CDR3 spans 14 residues. Germline V gene data show CDR1 as DFQATT and CDR2 as SNEGSKA (reference sequence). The CDR3 region has the DNA TGCAGTGCTAGGAAAGGGATTATCACAGATACGCAGTATTTT. It codes for CSARKGIITDTQYF.

The V and J genes are TRBV3-1 and TRBJ2-7, with D possibly matching TRBD2 (6 bases). The DNA end lines up better with TRBJ2-5; the J call may be wrong. Germline CDR1 reads LGHDT; CDR2 reads YNNKEL (reference sequence). This CDR3 spans 17 amino acids. The CDR3 DNA reads as TGTGCCAGCAGCCAAGATATTGGGCTAGCGAAGGTGGAGACCCAGTACTTC. As protein: CASSQDIGLAKVETQYF.